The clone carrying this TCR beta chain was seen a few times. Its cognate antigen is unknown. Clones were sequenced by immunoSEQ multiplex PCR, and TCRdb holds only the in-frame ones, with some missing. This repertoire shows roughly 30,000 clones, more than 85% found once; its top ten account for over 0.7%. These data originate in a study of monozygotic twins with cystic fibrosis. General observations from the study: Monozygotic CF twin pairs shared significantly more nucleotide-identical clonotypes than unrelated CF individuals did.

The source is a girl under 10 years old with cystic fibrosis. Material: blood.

The CDR3 protein is CASSTSTGELFF. CDR3 nucleotides: TGTGCCAGTAGTACGAGCACCGGGGAGCTGTTTTTT. This chain joins TRBV19 and TRBJ2-2, with D unresolved. Per the germline V gene, CDR1 is LNHDA and CDR2 is SQIVND (reference sequence). V gave up 4 bases and J gave up 4 bases, with 4 bases separating them. The CDR3 covers 12 residues.